The rows below give T cell receptor beta chains drawn from one sample of a study of OX40 agonist ivuxolimab in advanced cancers. Sequencing was performed with immunoSEQ multiplex PCR; in TCRdb, only in-frame clones are kept and a portion is missing. The sample has tens of thousands of clones; 87% are singletons. The sequences come from CD4+ or CD8+ T cells sorted from blood, collected in a trial of the OX40 agonist ivuxolimab. The receptors stem from an adult with an advanced solid tumor such as melanoma, head and neck, liver or kidney cancer. The CDR3 runs from the conserved cysteine through the conserved F or W. Each record gives: D gene, V gene, clone size, J gene, CDR3 protein, CDR3 DNA. A D gene is named only where the DNA matches it firmly. Size is omitted from some rows. Given values are once, few, many or a class for expanded clones.

d_gene: .
v_gene: TRBV11-1
abundance: .
j_gene: TRBJ2-5
CDR3aa: CASSSSGTSPQETQYF
CDR3nt: TGTGCCAGCAGCTCCTCCGGGACATCTCCCCAAGAGACCCAGTACTTC

d_gene: .
v_gene: TRBV10-1
abundance: .
j_gene: TRBJ1-6
CDR3aa: CASSVNVYGGGSPLHF
CDR3nt: TGCGCCAGCAGTGTGAACGTGTATGGGGGCGGGTCACCCCTCCACTTT

d_gene: .
v_gene: TRBV6-1
abundance: once
j_gene: TRBJ2-7
CDR3aa: CASSGGRQGDHYEQYF
CDR3nt: TGTGCCAGCAGTGGAGGAAGACAAGGGGACCACTACGAGCAGTACTTC

d_gene: .
v_gene: TRBV7-2
abundance: .
j_gene: TRBJ2-2
CDR3aa: CASSFVGANTGELFF
CDR3nt: TGTGCCAGCAGCTTTGTGGGGGCTAACACCGGGGAGCTGTTTTTT

d_gene: .
v_gene: TRBV10-3
abundance: .
j_gene: TRBJ2-6
CDR3aa: CAISESVPSGANVLTF
CDR3nt: TGTGCCATCAGTGAGTCGGTCCCCTCTGGGGCCAACGTCCTGACTTTC

d_gene: .
v_gene: TRBV5-1
abundance: once
j_gene: TRBJ2-5
CDR3aa: CASSLEGQTQYF
CDR3nt: TGCGCCAGCAGCTTGGAGGGGCAGACCCAGTACTTC

d_gene: TRBD1
v_gene: TRBV9
abundance: .
j_gene: TRBJ1-6
CDR3aa: CASSLAGQGNSPLHF
CDR3nt: TGTGCCAGCAGCCTGGCGGGACAGGGGAATTCACCCCTCCACTTT

d_gene: TRBD2
v_gene: TRBV10-3
abundance: .
j_gene: TRBJ2-1
CDR3aa: CAISAMIAGGLYNEQFF
CDR3nt: TGTGCCATCAGTGCGATGATTGCGGGGGGCCTATACAATGAGCAGTTCTTC

d_gene: .
v_gene: TRBV25-1
abundance: .
j_gene: TRBJ1-2
CDR3aa: CASSESVRDGYTF
CDR3nt: TGTGCCAGCAGTGAATCGGTCAGGGATGGCTACACCTTC

d_gene: TRBD2
v_gene: TRBV19
abundance: .
j_gene: TRBJ2-7
CDR3aa: CASSIELAGVLEQYF
CDR3nt: TGTGCCAGTAGTATAGAACTAGCGGGGGTTCTAGAGCAGTACTTC

d_gene: .
v_gene: TRBV5-1
abundance: .
j_gene: TRBJ2-5
CDR3aa: CASSLQGETQYF
CDR3nt: TGCGCCAGCAGCTTGCAGGGAGAGACCCAGTACTTC

d_gene: .
v_gene: TRBV7-9
abundance: .
j_gene: TRBJ2-1
CDR3aa: CASSIASASDEQFF
CDR3nt: TGTGCCAGCAGCATTGCGTCCGCGTCGGATGAGCAGTTCTTC

d_gene: .
v_gene: TRBV7-7
abundance: .
j_gene: TRBJ2-2
CDR3aa: CASRHTNTGELFF
CDR3nt: TGTGCCAGCAGACACACGAACACCGGGGAGCTGTTTTTT

d_gene: .
v_gene: TRBV6-5
abundance: .
j_gene: TRBJ1-2
CDR3aa: CASSYSILNYGYTF
CDR3nt: TGTGCCAGCAGTTACTCCATCCTTAACTATGGCTACACCTTC

d_gene: TRBD2
v_gene: TRBV2
abundance: .
j_gene: TRBJ2-2
CDR3aa: CASSSTSGGTGELFF
CDR3nt: TGTGCCAGCAGTAGTACTAGCGGGGGGACCGGGGAGCTGTTTTTT

d_gene: .
v_gene: TRBV6-5
abundance: .
j_gene: TRBJ1-1
CDR3aa: CASSSGGTEAFF
CDR3nt: TGTGCCAGCAGCTCGGGGGGGACTGAAGCTTTCTTT

d_gene: .
v_gene: TRBV7-2
abundance: .
j_gene: TRBJ2-7
CDR3aa: CASSLSYGAHEQYF
CDR3nt: TGTGCCAGCAGCTTAAGTTACGGGGCCCACGAGCAGTACTTC

d_gene: .
v_gene: TRBV4-3
abundance: .
j_gene: TRBJ1-3
CDR3aa: CASSQFMGPSGSGNTIYF
CDR3nt: TGCGCCAGCAGCCAATTTATGGGCCCGAGCGGCTCTGGAAACACCATATATTTT

d_gene: TRBD1
v_gene: TRBV4-3
abundance: .
j_gene: TRBJ1-1
CDR3aa: CASSQGAYRGPEAFF
CDR3nt: TGCGCCAGCAGCCAGGGGGCCTACAGGGGCCCTGAAGCTTTCTTT

d_gene: TRBD1
v_gene: TRBV6-6
abundance: .
j_gene: TRBJ1-5
CDR3aa: CASRTGTANGQPQHF
CDR3nt: TGTGCCAGCAGGACCGGGACAGCTAACGGTCAGCCCCAGCATTTT

d_gene: .
v_gene: TRBV5-4
abundance: .
j_gene: TRBJ1-5
CDR3aa: CASSLGGGFGQPQHF
CDR3nt: TGTGCCAGCAGCTTGGGGGGTGGGTTCGGGCAGCCCCAGCATTTT

d_gene: TRBD2
v_gene: TRBV19
abundance: .
j_gene: TRBJ2-3
CDR3aa: CATRGDHTDTQYF
CDR3nt: TGTGCCACCCGGGGGGACCACACAGATACGCAGTATTTT

d_gene: .
v_gene: TRBV25-1
abundance: .
j_gene: TRBJ2-7
CDR3aa: CASSEYEGAYEQYF
CDR3nt: TGTGCCAGCAGTGAATACGAAGGAGCCTACGAGCAGTACTTC

d_gene: TRBD2
v_gene: TRBV10-1
abundance: .
j_gene: TRBJ2-3
CDR3aa: CASSESTGLAAYF
CDR3nt: TGCGCCAGCAGTGAGTCGACTGGACTAGCCGCGTATTTT

d_gene: TRBD1
v_gene: TRBV5-1
abundance: .
j_gene: TRBJ2-7
CDR3aa: CASSPPNRGAYEQYF
CDR3nt: TGCGCCAGCAGCCCCCCGAACAGGGGAGCCTACGAGCAGTACTTC

d_gene: TRBD1
v_gene: TRBV7-2
abundance: few
j_gene: TRBJ1-5
CDR3aa: CASSPGTGGGQPQHF
CDR3nt: TGTGCCAGCAGCCCCGGGACAGGGGGAGGTCAGCCCCAGCATTTT

d_gene: TRBD1
v_gene: TRBV4-3
abundance: .
j_gene: TRBJ2-2
CDR3aa: CASSLDMTGGNTGELFF
CDR3nt: TGCGCCAGCAGCCTCGACATGACAGGGGGCAACACCGGGGAGCTGTTTTTT

d_gene: .
v_gene: TRBV10-2
abundance: .
j_gene: TRBJ2-7
CDR3aa: CASTKLDNYEQYF
CDR3nt: TGCGCCAGCACCAAATTAGACAACTACGAGCAGTACTTC

d_gene: .
v_gene: TRBV5-1
abundance: few
j_gene: TRBJ1-2
CDR3aa: CASSGSGAAYGYTF
CDR3nt: TGCGCCAGCAGTGGGTCGGGGGCTGCGTATGGCTACACCTTC

d_gene: TRBD1
v_gene: TRBV16
abundance: .
j_gene: TRBJ2-3
CDR3aa: CASSPLTGSTDTQYF
CDR3nt: TGTGCCAGCAGCCCGTTGACAGGGTCCACAGATACGCAGTATTTT

d_gene: .
v_gene: TRBV19
abundance: few
j_gene: TRBJ1-5
CDR3aa: CASSIVPGEQPQHF
CDR3nt: TGTGCCAGTAGTATAGTTCCGGGAGAGCAGCCCCAGCATTTT

d_gene: .
v_gene: TRBV11-3
abundance: once
j_gene: TRBJ2-3
CDR3aa: CASQSDSTDTQYF
CDR3nt: TGTGCCTCCCAGTCGGACAGCACAGATACGCAGTATTTT

d_gene: TRBD1
v_gene: TRBV5-6
abundance: .
j_gene: TRBJ1-2
CDR3aa: CASSLEGQGPLGYTF
CDR3nt: TGTGCCAGCAGCTTGGAGGGACAGGGACCCCTAGGCTACACCTTC

d_gene: TRBD1
v_gene: TRBV28
abundance: once
j_gene: TRBJ2-7
CDR3aa: CASSLGDRDHEQYF
CDR3nt: TGTGCCAGCAGTTTAGGGGACAGGGACCACGAGCAGTACTTC

d_gene: TRBD1
v_gene: TRBV15
abundance: .
j_gene: TRBJ1-2
CDR3aa: CATSIRTTGSGYTF
CDR3nt: TGTGCCACCAGCATACGAACGACAGGGTCTGGCTACACCTTC

d_gene: .
v_gene: TRBV7-9
abundance: .
j_gene: TRBJ1-5
CDR3aa: CASSPPGKDQPQHF
CDR3nt: TGTGCCAGCAGCCCCCCAGGGAAGGATCAGCCCCAGCATTTT

d_gene: .
v_gene: TRBV27
abundance: .
j_gene: TRBJ2-1
CDR3aa: CASNPRGAYNEQFF
CDR3nt: TGTGCCAGCAACCCCCGGGGGGCCTATAATGAGCAGTTCTTC

d_gene: .
v_gene: TRBV9
abundance: .
j_gene: TRBJ1-3
CDR3aa: CASSVSLGRDSGNTIYF
CDR3nt: TGTGCCAGCAGCGTATCCCTCGGCAGGGACTCTGGAAACACCATATATTTT

d_gene: TRBD1
v_gene: TRBV4-2
abundance: .
j_gene: TRBJ2-6
CDR3aa: CASSPGQGVVSGANVLTF
CDR3nt: TGTGCCAGCAGCCCAGGACAGGGGGTAGTCTCTGGGGCCAACGTCCTGACTTTC

d_gene: .
v_gene: TRBV12-5
abundance: .
j_gene: TRBJ2-3
CDR3aa: CASGKGGNADTQYF
CDR3nt: TGTGCTAGTGGGAAAGGGGGGAACGCAGATACGCAGTATTTT

d_gene: TRBD1
v_gene: TRBV7-9
abundance: .
j_gene: TRBJ1-2
CDR3aa: CASSAGQGSYGYTF
CDR3nt: TGTGCCAGCAGCGCGGGACAGGGTAGCTATGGCTACACCTTC

d_gene: .
v_gene: TRBV11-2
abundance: .
j_gene: TRBJ2-1
CDR3aa: CASSTGLAKFEQFF
CDR3nt: TGTGCCAGCAGCACGGGGCTAGCGAAATTTGAGCAGTTCTTC

d_gene: .
v_gene: TRBV15
abundance: few
j_gene: TRBJ2-1
CDR3aa: CATSRGATDKHEQFF
CDR3nt: TGTGCCACCAGCAGAGGGGCCACTGACAAGCATGAGCAGTTCTTC

d_gene: .
v_gene: TRBV29-1
abundance: .
j_gene: TRBJ1-5
CDR3aa: CSVSTGLSQPQHF
CDR3nt: TGCAGCGTTTCCACAGGGTTGAGTCAGCCCCAGCATTTT

d_gene: .
v_gene: TRBV7-8
abundance: .
j_gene: TRBJ1-4
CDR3aa: CASSRTTNEKLFF
CDR3nt: TGTGCCAGCAGCCGCACAACTAATGAAAAACTGTTTTTT

d_gene: TRBD2
v_gene: TRBV10-3
abundance: .
j_gene: TRBJ2-1
CDR3aa: CAITPSRGGANNEQFF
CDR3nt: TGTGCCATCACTCCATCACGGGGGGGGGCTAACAATGAGCAGTTCTTC

d_gene: TRBD1
v_gene: TRBV19
abundance: .
j_gene: TRBJ1-4
CDR3aa: CASRTGIVTNEKLFF
CDR3nt: TGTGCCAGCCGGACAGGGATAGTAACTAATGAAAAACTGTTTTTT

d_gene: .
v_gene: TRBV6-1
abundance: .
j_gene: TRBJ1-3
CDR3aa: CASSEYAEGLTGNTIYF
CDR3nt: TGTGCCAGCAGTGAATACGCCGAAGGGCTTACTGGAAACACCATATATTTT

d_gene: TRBD1
v_gene: TRBV19
abundance: few
j_gene: TRBJ1-1
CDR3aa: CATRQGNTEAFF
CDR3nt: TGTGCCACGCGACAGGGGAACACTGAAGCTTTCTTT

d_gene: .
v_gene: TRBV15
abundance: once
j_gene: TRBJ1-6
CDR3aa: CATSSQGQYNSPLHF
CDR3nt: TGTGCCACCAGCAGTCAGGGGCAGTATAATTCACCCCTCCACTTT

d_gene: .
v_gene: TRBV6-4
abundance: .
j_gene: TRBJ1-1
CDR3aa: CASSDGPAGTEAFF
CDR3nt: TGTGCCAGCAGCGACGGGCCGGCAGGCACTGAAGCTTTCTTT

d_gene: TRBD1
v_gene: TRBV10-3
abundance: .
j_gene: TRBJ1-1
CDR3aa: CAIRGTDIPGDTEAFF
CDR3nt: TGTGCCATCAGGGGGACAGACATACCCGGGGACACTGAAGCTTTCTTT

d_gene: .
v_gene: TRBV5-6
abundance: .
j_gene: TRBJ1-1
CDR3aa: CASSFGPRGMDTEAFF
CDR3nt: TGTGCCAGCAGCTTTGGGCCCCGGGGGATGGACACTGAAGCTTTCTTT

d_gene: .
v_gene: TRBV5-4
abundance: .
j_gene: TRBJ1-2
CDR3aa: CASSLDENYGYTF
CDR3nt: TGTGCCAGCAGCTTGGACGAGAACTATGGCTACACCTTC

d_gene: .
v_gene: TRBV7-9
abundance: .
j_gene: TRBJ2-3
CDR3aa: CASSPKGDITDTQYF
CDR3nt: TGTGCCAGCAGCCCCAAGGGGGATATAACAGATACGCAGTATTTT

d_gene: .
v_gene: TRBV28
abundance: .
j_gene: TRBJ2-2
CDR3aa: CASSLSFRGTGELFF
CDR3nt: TGTGCCAGCAGTTTAAGTTTTCGGGGGACCGGGGAGCTGTTTTTT

d_gene: TRBD2
v_gene: TRBV11-2
abundance: .
j_gene: TRBJ2-2
CDR3aa: CASSSPGLAGTTGELFF
CDR3nt: TGTGCCAGCAGCTCCCCCGGACTAGCGGGGACCACCGGGGAGCTGTTTTTT

d_gene: TRBD2
v_gene: TRBV2
abundance: once
j_gene: TRBJ2-7
CDR3aa: CASSVLAGAPGEQYF
CDR3nt: TGTGCCAGCAGTGTCTTAGCGGGGGCCCCGGGAGAGCAGTACTTC

d_gene: .
v_gene: TRBV6-1
abundance: .
j_gene: TRBJ2-4
CDR3aa: CASSSSFIQYF
CDR3nt: TGTGCCAGCAGCTCCTCCTTCATTCAGTACTTC

d_gene: TRBD1
v_gene: TRBV7-9
abundance: few
j_gene: TRBJ1-5
CDR3aa: CASSSWGGTGEQPQHF
CDR3nt: TGTGCCAGCAGCTCCTGGGGGGGGACAGGGGAACAGCCCCAGCATTTT